This T cell receptor (beta chain) was recovered during a study of T cell responses to AZD1222 COVID-19 vaccine. Study-level findings and limits: Researchers took repertoire samples only after the peak T cell response had come. At baseline, just a handful of AZD1222 recipients tested seropositive.

Of note for this clone: Its specificity is unknown.

Measured with immunoSEQ multiplex PCR; TCRdb has only the in-frame clones, and not every one. The table includes more than 150,000 clones, over 80% detected once. CDR3 length equals 14 residues. The ends were cut back, 3 bases at V and 1 base at J, with 10 bases in the middle. Germline V gives CDR1 SNHLY, CDR2 FYNNEI. Sequences were derived from peripheral blood, sampled on day 0 of AZD1222 vaccination. The sequence derives from an adult in good health. The chain joins TRBV2 to TRBJ2-7, with D maybe TRBD1 (6 bases). The CDR3 region is CASSEGRGSYEQYV. The CDR3 DNA sequence: TGTGCCAGCAGTGAGGGCAGGGGATCCTACGAGCAGTACGTC.